The sequence of this T cell receptor beta chain was determined in a study of STAT5B mutations in CD4+ large granular lymphocyte leukemia. Profiling relied on immunoSEQ multiplex PCR, and the TCRdb table lists in-frame clones only, not all of them. The sample carries 25,000 to 35,000 clones, around 70% recorded once. The CDR3 extends over 15 amino acids. Losses at the gene ends were 7 bases for V and 3 bases for J; bases not matched to a gene: 6. The V gene's germline CDR1 is MNHNY and CDR2 SVGAGI (reference sequence). This sequence joins TRBV6-6 and TRBJ2-3, with 11 bases identical to TRBD2. Source material: CD4+ T cells from blood buffy coats. This clonotype was sampled from a human donor in good health. The CDR3: CASIKLAGATDTQYF. The CDR3 DNA reads TGTGCCAGCATCAAACTAGCGGGGGCGACAGATACGCAGTATTTT.